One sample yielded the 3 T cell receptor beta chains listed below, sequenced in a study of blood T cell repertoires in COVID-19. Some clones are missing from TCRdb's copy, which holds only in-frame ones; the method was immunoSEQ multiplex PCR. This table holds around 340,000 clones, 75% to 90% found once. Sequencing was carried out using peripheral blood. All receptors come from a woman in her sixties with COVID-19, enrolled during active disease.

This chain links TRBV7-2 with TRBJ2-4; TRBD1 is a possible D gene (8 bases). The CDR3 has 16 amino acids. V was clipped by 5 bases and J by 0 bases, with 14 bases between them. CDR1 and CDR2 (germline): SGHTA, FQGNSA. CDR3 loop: CASSPGGGGAKNIQYF. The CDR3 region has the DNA TGTGCCAGCAGCCCAGGGGGCGGGGGAGCCAAAAACATTCAGTACTTC.

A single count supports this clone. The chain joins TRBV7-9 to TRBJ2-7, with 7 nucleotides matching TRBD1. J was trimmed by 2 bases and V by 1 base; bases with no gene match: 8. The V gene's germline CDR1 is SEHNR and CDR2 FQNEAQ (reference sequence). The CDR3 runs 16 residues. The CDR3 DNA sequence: TGTGCCAGCAGCTTAGGTCCCTTGACAGGGACCTACGAGCAGTACTTC. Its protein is CASSLGPLTGTYEQYF.

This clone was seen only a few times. DNA for the CDR3: TGTGCCTCCGGGTACTCCGACTATGGCTACACCTTC. Translation gives CASGYSDYGYTF. The V call is TRBV30, the J call TRBJ1-2; unclear D gene. The CDR3 length is 12 residues. The germline V and J ends were trimmed by 7 bases and 3 bases, with 12 bases remaining between them. Looked up from germline, CDR1 is GTSNPN and CDR2 is SVGIG (reference sequence).